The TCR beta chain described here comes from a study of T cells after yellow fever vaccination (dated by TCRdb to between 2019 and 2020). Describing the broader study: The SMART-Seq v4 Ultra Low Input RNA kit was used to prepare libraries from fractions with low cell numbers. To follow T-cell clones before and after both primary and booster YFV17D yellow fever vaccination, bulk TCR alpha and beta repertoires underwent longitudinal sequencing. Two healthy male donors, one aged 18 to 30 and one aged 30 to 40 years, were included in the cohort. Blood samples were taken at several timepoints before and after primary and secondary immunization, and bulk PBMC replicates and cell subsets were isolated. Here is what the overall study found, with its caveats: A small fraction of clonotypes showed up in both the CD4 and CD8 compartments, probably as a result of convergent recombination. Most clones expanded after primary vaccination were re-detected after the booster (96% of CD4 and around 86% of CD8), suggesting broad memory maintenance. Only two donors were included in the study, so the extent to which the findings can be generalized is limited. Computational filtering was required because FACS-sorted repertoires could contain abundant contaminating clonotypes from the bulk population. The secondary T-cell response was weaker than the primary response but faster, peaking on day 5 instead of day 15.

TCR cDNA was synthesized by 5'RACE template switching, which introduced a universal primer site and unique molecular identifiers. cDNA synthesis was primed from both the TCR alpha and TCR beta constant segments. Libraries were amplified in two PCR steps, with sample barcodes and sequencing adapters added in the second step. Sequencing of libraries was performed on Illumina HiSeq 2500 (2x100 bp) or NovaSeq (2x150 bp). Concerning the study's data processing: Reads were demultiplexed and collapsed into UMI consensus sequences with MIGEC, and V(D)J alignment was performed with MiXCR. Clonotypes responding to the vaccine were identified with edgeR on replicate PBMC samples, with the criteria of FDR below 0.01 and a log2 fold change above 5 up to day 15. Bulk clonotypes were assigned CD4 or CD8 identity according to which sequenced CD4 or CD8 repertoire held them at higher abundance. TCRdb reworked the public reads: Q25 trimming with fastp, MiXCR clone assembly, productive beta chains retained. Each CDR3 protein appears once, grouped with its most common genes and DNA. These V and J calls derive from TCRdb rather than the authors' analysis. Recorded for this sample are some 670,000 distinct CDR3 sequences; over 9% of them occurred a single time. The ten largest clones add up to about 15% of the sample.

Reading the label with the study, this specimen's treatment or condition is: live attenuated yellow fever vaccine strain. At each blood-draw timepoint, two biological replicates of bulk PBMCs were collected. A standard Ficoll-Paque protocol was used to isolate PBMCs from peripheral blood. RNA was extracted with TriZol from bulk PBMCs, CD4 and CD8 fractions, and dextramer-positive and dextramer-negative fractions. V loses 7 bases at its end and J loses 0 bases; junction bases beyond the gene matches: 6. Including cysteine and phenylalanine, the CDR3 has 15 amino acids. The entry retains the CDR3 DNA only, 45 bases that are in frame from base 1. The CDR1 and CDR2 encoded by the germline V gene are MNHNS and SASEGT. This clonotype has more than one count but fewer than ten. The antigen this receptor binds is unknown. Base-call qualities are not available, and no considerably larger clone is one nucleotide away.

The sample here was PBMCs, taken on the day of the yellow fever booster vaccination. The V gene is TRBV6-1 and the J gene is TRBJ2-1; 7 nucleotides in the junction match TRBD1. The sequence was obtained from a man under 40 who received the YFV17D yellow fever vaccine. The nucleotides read TGTGCCAGCACCCGGACAGGCAGCTCCTACAATGAGCAGTTCTTC. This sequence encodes CASTRTGSSYNEQFF.